In its sample, the clone carrying this T cell receptor (beta chain) is medium-sized (0.01 to 0.1%). Its antigen is not known. This sample stems from a study of spatial heterogeneity in lung cancer. The time point denotes: sample taken at primary tumor resection. The CDR3 consists of 13 residues. V lost 5 bases, J lost 4 bases, and 12 bases lay in between. From germline, CDR1 is DFQATT and CDR2 SNEGSKA (reference sequence). General study points: Mutation tallies in tumors tracked expanded intratumoral alpha and beta TCR counts.

TCRdb redid the calling of the 5' RACE reads with MiXCR, one entry per CDR3 protein. In the table there are 5,000 to 6,000 distinct CDR3 sequences, under 8.5% of which are singletons. The chain employs TRBV20-1 and TRBJ2-1, with D possibly TRBD2 on 6 matching bases. The material was lung tumor tissue, obtained at surgery. This TCR derives from a female donor with early-stage non-small cell lung cancer. This chain's CDR3 is CSALLATYNEQFF. The CDR3 DNA reads TGCAGTGCTCTACTAGCAACTTACAATGAGCAGTTCTTC.